The present TCR beta chain was sequenced within a study of blood T cell repertoires in COVID-19. The wider study: Collection of acute and convalescent COVID-19 samples took place in the United States, Italy and Spain. T cells, B-cell-depleted T cells, or PBMCs provided the cDNA or gDNA that served as material.

Germline CDR1 reads MNHEY; CDR2 reads SMNVEV (reference sequence). V lost 11 bases, J lost 0 bases, and 7 bases stayed unmatched. The CDR3 contains 13 residues. Authors' processing steps: Reference gene primers were amplified, and this amplification served to estimate nucleated cell counts. Only in-frame clones appear in the TCRdb table, and some are missing; sequencing was by immunoSEQ multiplex PCR. V and J calls plus clone size are reproduced from that table; the DNA served to infer D and trimming. The sample records more than 70,000 clones, 82% being singletons. This clonotype was obtained from a human donor in a cohort sampled during active COVID-19. The specimen was peripheral blood. The chain uses TRBV27 and TRBJ2-7; 7 bases are shared with TRBD1. CDR3 loop: CASTWTGSYEQYF. The DNA of the CDR3 is TGTGCCTCGACATGGACAGGCTCCTACGAGCAGTACTTC.